The TCR beta chain described here comes from a study of beta chain features in type 1 diabetes. On the study more broadly: Over all samples combined, fewer than 130,000,000 sorted cells were examined. Study-level points and caveats: In the patient group, naive, central memory and Treg TCRB repertoires seemed more alike than in the healthy donor group.

Averaging approximately 0.11 L, one heparinised blood draw was given by each donor. All of the sorted populations showed purity greater than 95%. The CDR3 sequence is 13 residues long. CDR1 is SGHNT, CDR2 YENEEA, per germline. As regards this clone: Its antigen is currently unknown. One junction end disagrees with the germline gene, perhaps due to a read error. This sample includes further DNA sequences coding for the same CDR3.

The entirety of the isolated RNA underwent reverse transcription, so expressed TCRB transcripts were sequenced. Sequenced by immunoSEQ multiplex PCR; TCRdb stores in-frame clones only, minus some. Among about 290,000 clones listed, roughly 8% were seen once. The clonotype was recovered from a woman under 30 in good health. Sequencing used central memory CD4+ T cells from blood. The chain carries TRBV11-3 and TRBJ1-1; D remains unclear. The CDR3 coding sequence is TGTGCCAGCAGCTTTGGAGGTAACACTGAAGCCTTCTTT. Residues: CASSFGGNTEAFF.